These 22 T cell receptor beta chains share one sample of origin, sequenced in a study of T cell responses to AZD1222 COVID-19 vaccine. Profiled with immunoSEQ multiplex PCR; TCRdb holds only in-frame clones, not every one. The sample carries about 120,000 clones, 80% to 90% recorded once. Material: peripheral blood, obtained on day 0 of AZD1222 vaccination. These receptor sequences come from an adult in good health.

CDR3 in DNA: TGCGCCAGCAGCCAAGATCTGCGGACTAGCGGGGCAGGGTGGGAGACCCAGTACTTC. This translates into CASSQDLRTSGAGWETQYF. This chain uses TRBV4-3 with TRBJ2-5, with TRBD2 identical over 12 bases. V lost 0 bases and J lost 5; bases outside the gene matches: 13. CDR3 length equals 19 residues. CDR1 LGHNA and CDR2 YSLEER come from the germline V gene.

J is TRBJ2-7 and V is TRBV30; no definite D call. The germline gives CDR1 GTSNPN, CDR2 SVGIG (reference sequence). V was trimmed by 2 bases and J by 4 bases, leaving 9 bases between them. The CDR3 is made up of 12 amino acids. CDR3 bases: TGTGCCTGGAGTCCCCGAGGATACGAGCAGTACTTC. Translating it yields CAWSPRGYEQYF.

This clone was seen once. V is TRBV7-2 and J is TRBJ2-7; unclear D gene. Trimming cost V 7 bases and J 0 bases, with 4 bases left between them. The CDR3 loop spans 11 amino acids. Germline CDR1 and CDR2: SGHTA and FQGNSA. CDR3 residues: CASTTSYEQYF. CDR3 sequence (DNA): TGTGCCAGCACTACCTCCTACGAGCAGTACTTC.

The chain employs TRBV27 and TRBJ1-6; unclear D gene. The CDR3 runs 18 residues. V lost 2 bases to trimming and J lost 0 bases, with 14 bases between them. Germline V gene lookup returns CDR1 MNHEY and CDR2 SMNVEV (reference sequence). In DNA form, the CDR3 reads TGTGCCAGCAGTTTAAGTGTCTGGCAAAGCTCCTATAATTCACCCCTCCACTTT. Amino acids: CASSLSVWQSSYNSPLHF.

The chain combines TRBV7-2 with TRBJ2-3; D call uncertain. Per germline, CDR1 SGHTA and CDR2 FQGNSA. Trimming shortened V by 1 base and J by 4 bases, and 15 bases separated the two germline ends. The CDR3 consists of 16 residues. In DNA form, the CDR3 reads TGTGCCAGCAGCTTAGATAGCCCCCGACCATCAGATACGCAGTATTTT. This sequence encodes CASSLDSPRPSDTQYF.

CDR3 protein: CASIGNPYGPSTDTQYF. The CDR3 region has the DNA TGTGCCAGTATCGGTAATCCGTACGGGCCTAGCACAGATACGCAGTATTTT. This chain connects TRBV19 to TRBJ2-3; no firm D call. The CDR3 covers 17 residues. Trimming took 7 bases from V and 0 from J, leaving 20 bases between them. The germline V gene encodes CDR1 LNHDA and CDR2 SQIVND (reference sequence).

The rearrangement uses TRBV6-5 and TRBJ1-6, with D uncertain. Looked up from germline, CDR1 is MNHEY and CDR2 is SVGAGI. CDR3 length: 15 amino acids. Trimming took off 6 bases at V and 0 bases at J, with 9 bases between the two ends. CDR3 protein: CASRHPGSYNSPLHF. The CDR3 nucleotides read TGTGCCAGCAGGCACCCAGGCTCCTATAATTCACCCCTCCACTTT.

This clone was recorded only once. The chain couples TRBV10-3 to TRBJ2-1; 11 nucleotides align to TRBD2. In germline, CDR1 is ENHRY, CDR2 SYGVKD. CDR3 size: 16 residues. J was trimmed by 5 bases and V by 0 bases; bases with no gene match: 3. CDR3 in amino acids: CAISESSGGADNEQFF. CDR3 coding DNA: TGTGCCATCAGTGAGTCTAGCGGGGGGGCCGACAATGAGCAGTTCTTC.

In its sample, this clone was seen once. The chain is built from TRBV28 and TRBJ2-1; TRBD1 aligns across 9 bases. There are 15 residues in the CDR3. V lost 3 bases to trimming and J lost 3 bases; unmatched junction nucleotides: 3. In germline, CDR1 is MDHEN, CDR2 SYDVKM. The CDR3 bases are TGTGCCAGCAGTTTCGGGGACAGGGACTACAATGAGCAGTTCTTC. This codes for CASSFGDRDYNEQFF.

This chain's CDR3 is CASSQELQGSYGYTF. CDR3 in DNA: TGCGCCAGCAGCCAAGAACTACAGGGCTCCTATGGCTACACCTTC. The chain recombines TRBV4-3 with TRBJ1-2; the D gene is possibly TRBD1 (6 bases). Looked up from germline, CDR1 is LGHNA and CDR2 is YSLEER. Between the trimmed V and J ends, which lost 0 bases and 4 bases, there was a span of 12 bases. The CDR3 runs to 15 residues.

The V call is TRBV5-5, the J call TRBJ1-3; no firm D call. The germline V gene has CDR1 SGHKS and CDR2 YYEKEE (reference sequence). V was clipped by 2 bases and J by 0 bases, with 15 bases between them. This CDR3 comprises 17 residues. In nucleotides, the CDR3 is TGTGCCAGCAGCTTCCTAGGGTCCTGGAGCTCTGGAAACACCATATATTTT. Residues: CASSFLGSWSSGNTIYF.

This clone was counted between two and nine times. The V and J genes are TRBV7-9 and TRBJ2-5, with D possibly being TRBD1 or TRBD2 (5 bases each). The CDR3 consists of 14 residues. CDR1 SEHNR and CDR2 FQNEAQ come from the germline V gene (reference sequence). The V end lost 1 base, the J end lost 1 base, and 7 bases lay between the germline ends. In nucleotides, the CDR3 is TGTGCCAGCAGCTTAGGGGGGATCCAAGAGACCCAGTACTTC. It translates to CASSLGGIQETQYF.

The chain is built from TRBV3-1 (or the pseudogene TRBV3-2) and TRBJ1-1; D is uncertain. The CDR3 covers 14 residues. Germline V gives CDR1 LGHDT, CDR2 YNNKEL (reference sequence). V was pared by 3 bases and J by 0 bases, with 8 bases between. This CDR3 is CASSQNFMNTEAFF. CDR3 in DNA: TGTGCCAGCAGCCAGAACTTCATGAACACTGAAGCTTTCTTT.

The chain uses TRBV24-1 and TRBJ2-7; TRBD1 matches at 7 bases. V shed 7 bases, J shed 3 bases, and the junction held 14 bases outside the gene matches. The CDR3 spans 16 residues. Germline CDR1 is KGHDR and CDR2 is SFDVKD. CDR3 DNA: TGTGCCACCAGATCCCCTCCGACAGGGTCTGGCTACGAGCAGTACTTC. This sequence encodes CATRSPPTGSGYEQYF.

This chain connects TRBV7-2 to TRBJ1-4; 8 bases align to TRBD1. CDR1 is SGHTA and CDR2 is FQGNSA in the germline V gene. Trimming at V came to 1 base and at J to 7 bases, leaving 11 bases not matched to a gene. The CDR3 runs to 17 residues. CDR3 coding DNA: TGTGCCAGCAGCTTAGGCCAGGACAGGGCTTTCGGTGAAAAACTGTTTTTT. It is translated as CASSLGQDRAFGEKLFF. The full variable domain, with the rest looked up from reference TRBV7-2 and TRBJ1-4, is GAGVSQSPSNKVTEKGKDVELRCDPISGHTALYWYRQSLGQGLEFLIYFQGNSAPDKSGLPSDRFSAERTGGSVSTLTIQRTQQEDSAVYLCASSLGQDRAFGEKLFFGSGTQLSVL.

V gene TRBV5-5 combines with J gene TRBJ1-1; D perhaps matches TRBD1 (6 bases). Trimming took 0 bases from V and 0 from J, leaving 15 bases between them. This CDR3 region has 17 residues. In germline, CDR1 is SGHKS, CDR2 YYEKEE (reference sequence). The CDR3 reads CASSLAKQTGMNTEAFF. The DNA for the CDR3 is TGTGCCAGCAGCTTGGCCAAACAGACAGGAATGAACACTGAAGCTTTCTTT. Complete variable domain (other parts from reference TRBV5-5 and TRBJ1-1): DAGVTQSPTHLIKTRGQQVTLRCSPISGHKSVSWYQQVLGQGPQFIFQYYEKEERGRGNFPDRFSARQFPNYSSELNVNALLLGDSALYLCASSLAKQTGMNTEAFFGQGTRLTVV.

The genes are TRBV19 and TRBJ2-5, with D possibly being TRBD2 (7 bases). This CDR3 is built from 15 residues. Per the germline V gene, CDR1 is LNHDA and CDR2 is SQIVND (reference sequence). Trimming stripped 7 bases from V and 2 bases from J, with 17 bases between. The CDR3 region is CASKGGASGQETQYF. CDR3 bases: TGTGCCAGTAAGGGGGGGGCTAGCGGACAAGAGACCCAGTACTTC.

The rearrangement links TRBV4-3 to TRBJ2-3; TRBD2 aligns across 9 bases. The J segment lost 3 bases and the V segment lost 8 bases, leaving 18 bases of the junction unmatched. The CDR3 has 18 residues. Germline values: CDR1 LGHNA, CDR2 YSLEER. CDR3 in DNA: TGCGCCAGCGCCAGGGAGAGGAGTGCGGGAGGGTTAACAGATACGCAGTATTTT. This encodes CASARERSAGGLTDTQYF.

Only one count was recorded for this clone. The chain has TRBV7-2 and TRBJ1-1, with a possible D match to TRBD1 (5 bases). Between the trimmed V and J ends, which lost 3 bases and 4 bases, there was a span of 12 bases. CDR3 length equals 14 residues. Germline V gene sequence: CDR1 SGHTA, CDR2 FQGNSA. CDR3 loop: CASSFQGEGTEAFF. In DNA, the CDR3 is TGTGCCAGCAGCTTCCAGGGAGAAGGCACTGAAGCTTTCTTT.

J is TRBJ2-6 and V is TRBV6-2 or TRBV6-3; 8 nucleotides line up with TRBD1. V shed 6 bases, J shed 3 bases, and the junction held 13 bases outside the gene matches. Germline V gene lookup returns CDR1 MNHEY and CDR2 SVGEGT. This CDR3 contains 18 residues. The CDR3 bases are TGTGCCAGCAGCCGACAGGGACAGGATTTTAGTGGGGCCAACGTCCTGACTTTC. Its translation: CASSRQGQDFSGANVLTF.

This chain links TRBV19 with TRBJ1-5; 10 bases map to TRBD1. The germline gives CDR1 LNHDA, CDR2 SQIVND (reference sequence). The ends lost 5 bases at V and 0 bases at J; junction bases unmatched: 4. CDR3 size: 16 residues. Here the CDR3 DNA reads TGTGCCAGTAGTGACAGGGGGCAGGTTAGCAATCAGCCCCAGCATTTT. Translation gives CASSDRGQVSNQPQHF.

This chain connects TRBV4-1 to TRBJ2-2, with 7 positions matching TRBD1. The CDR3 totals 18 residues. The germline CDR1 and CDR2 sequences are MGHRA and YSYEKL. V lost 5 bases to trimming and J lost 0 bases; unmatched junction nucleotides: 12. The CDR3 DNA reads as TGCGCCAGCAGCGCCCACGGACAGGCGACTTCGAACACCGGGGAGCTGTTTTTT. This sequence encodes CASSAHGQATSNTGELFF.